The 29 T cell receptor beta chains reported below all come from one sample, sequenced in a study of T cells in Graves' hyperthyroidism and ophthalmopathy. It was RNA transcripts that yielded the amplified TCR beta CDR3 regions. HTBI primers were the set used in a first-round RT-PCR of the TCR CDR3. TCRdb itself ran the multiplex PCR reads through MiXCR, one entry per CDR3 protein. The sample has roughly 290,000 distinct CDR3 sequences, about an eighth seen once. The specimen sequenced was blood. The receptors come from a woman aged 40 to 55 with Graves' hyperthyroidism.

This clonotype was detected many times. The genes are TRBV12-3 or TRBV12-4 and TRBJ2-1; TRBD2 matches at 9 bases. V shed 4 bases, J shed 3 bases, and the junction held 7 bases outside the gene matches. This CDR3 has 16 residues. CDR3 in amino acids: CASSSLAGALYNEQFF. The CDR3 DNA is TGTGCCAGCAGTTCCTTAGCGGGAGCTCTCTACAATGAGCAGTTCTTC.

This clonotype was counted a few times. V gene TRBV3-1 combines with J gene TRBJ2-7, with 12 bases aligning to TRBD2. CDR3 length: 19 amino acids. The V gene end was trimmed by 0 bases and the J gene end by 4 bases; junction bases not matched to a gene: 13. Germline V CDR1 and CDR2: LGHDT, YNNKEL (reference sequence). CDR3 nucleotide sequence: TGTGCCAGCAGCCAAGAACAGACTAGCGGGAGCAGAAATTCATACGAGCAGTACTTC. As protein: CASSQEQTSGSRNSYEQYF.

This clonotype has at least ten counts. The J gene is TRBJ2-7, the V gene TRBV10-3, with TRBD1 matching 9 bases. Germline-derived CDR1 and CDR2 are ENHRY and SYGVKD. J gave up 3 bases and V 6 bases, and 3 bases lay outside the gene matches. This CDR3 spans 13 amino acids. The DNA of the CDR3 is TGTGCCATCAGACCGGGACAGGGCTACGAGCAGTACTTC. Protein sequence: CAIRPGQGYEQYF.

This clonotype showed up just a few times. This chain joins TRBV7-9 and TRBJ2-2; TRBD2 aligns across 11 bases. Germline V gene data show CDR1 as SEHNR and CDR2 as FQNEAQ (reference sequence). After removal of 5 bases from V and 4 bases from J, the junction contained 6 bases not matched to a gene. This CDR3 is 16 amino acids long. The CDR3 region is CASSPRLAGPTGELFF. CDR3 sequence (DNA): TGTGCCAGCAGCCCCCGACTAGCGGGACCCACCGGGGAGCTGTTTTTT.

This clonotype was recorded at least ten times. The chain joins TRBV5-8 to TRBJ1-1; no reliable D call. Trimming left V 0 bases short and J 1 base short, with 7 bases between. The CDR3 consists of 14 residues. Per the germline V gene, CDR1 is SGHTS and CDR2 is YDEGEE. The CDR3 here is CASSLVWKNTEAFF. The DNA of the CDR3 is TGTGCCAGCAGCTTGGTGTGGAAGAACACTGAAGCTTTCTTT.

This clonotype was recorded a few times. The chain is built from TRBV19 and TRBJ2-1; tentative D call: TRBD1 (5 bases). V was trimmed by 8 bases and J by 6 bases, leaving 20 bases between them. CDR1 is LNHDA and CDR2 is SQIVND in the germline V gene (reference sequence). This CDR3 has 15 residues. CDR3 amino acids: CASHIRGSPLNEQFF. CDR3 in DNA: TGTGCCAGTCACATTAGGGGCAGCCCCCTCAATGAGCAGTTCTTC. Using reference TRBV19 and TRBJ2-1 for the parts outside the CDR3, the full variable domain is DGGITQSPKYLFRKEGQNVTLSCEQNLNHDAMYWYRQDPGQGLRLIYYSQIVNDFQKGDIAEGYSVSREKKESFPLTVTSAQKNPTAFYLCASHIRGSPLNEQFFGPGTRLTVL.

This clonotype was seen at least ten times. The CDR3 is CASDRKMAGSNQPQHF. CDR3 DNA sequence: TGTGCCAGCGATCGAAAGATGGCAGGGAGCAATCAGCCCCAGCATTTT. The chain couples TRBV6-9 to TRBJ1-5; tentatively, D is TRBD1 (5 bases). Trimming pared 8 bases from V and 1 base from J, leaving 18 bases between. There are 16 residues in the CDR3. Germline CDR1 reads MNHGY; CDR2 reads SVAAGI.

The chain combines TRBV5-1 with TRBJ2-5, with a weak D call TRBD2 (5 bases). V lost 0 bases and J lost 2, with 11 bases in between. Germline lookup yields CDR1 SGHRS and CDR2 YFSETQ. This CDR3 region has 15 residues. CDR3 loop: CASSLGEGRQETQYF. Written as DNA, the CDR3 is TGCGCCAGCAGCTTGGGTGAGGGTCGTCAAGAGACCCAGTACTTC.

This clonotype was seen repeatedly, ten times or more. This chain joins TRBV20-1 and TRBJ1-5; D not resolved. The germline V gene encodes CDR1 DFQATT and CDR2 SNEGSKA (reference sequence). The CDR3 length is 12 residues. V dropped 4 bases and J dropped 2 bases, with 6 bases sitting between them. The CDR3 here is CSATGGNQPQHF. Here the CDR3 DNA reads TGCAGTGCTACCGGGGGCAATCAGCCCCAGCATTTT.

This chain connects TRBV6-4 to TRBJ2-5; TRBD1 matches at 8 bases. The CDR3 extends over 16 amino acids. Germline V CDR1 and CDR2: MRHNA, SNTAGT. The V segment lost 3 bases and the J segment 5 bases; nucleotides outside the gene matches: 11. The CDR3, as DNA: TGTGCCAGCAGTGAAGGGGACAGGCAAATAGAGGAGACCCAGTACTTC. Its protein product is CASSEGDRQIEETQYF.

The chain couples TRBV5-8 to TRBJ1-1, with TRBD1 identical over 10 bases. CDR3 length: 17 amino acids. CDR1 is SGHTS and CDR2 is YDEGEE in the germline V gene. Losses at the gene ends were 4 bases for V and 6 bases for J; bases not matched to a gene: 15. The CDR3 region is CASSTRDRGGERAEAFF. In DNA form, the CDR3 reads TGTGCCAGCAGCACCCGGGACAGGGGAGGTGAGAGGGCTGAAGCTTTCTTT.

The chain uses TRBV5-8 and TRBJ1-4; D unresolved. The length of the CDR3 is 15 residues. Germline V gene sequence: CDR1 SGHTS, CDR2 YDEGEE. Trimming took off 3 bases at V and 0 bases at J, with 9 bases between the two ends. This chain's CDR3 is CASSWELATNEKLFF. DNA of the CDR3: TGTGCCAGCAGCTGGGAGCTTGCAACTAATGAAAAACTGTTTTTT.

This clonotype was seen more than once but under ten times. The chain is built from TRBV19 and TRBJ2-2; tentatively, D is TRBD2 (5 bases). Trimming took 7 bases from V and 6 from J, leaving 18 bases between them. CDR1 and CDR2 from the germline V gene are LNHDA and SQIVND (reference sequence). This CDR3 is built from 15 residues. CDR3 sequence reads: CASIPAGQPAGELFF. The CDR3 DNA is TGTGCCAGTATTCCCGCGGGCCAGCCGGCCGGGGAGCTGTTTTTT. Supplemented by reference TRBV19 and TRBJ2-2, the full variable domain reads DGGITQSPKYLFRKEGQNVTLSCEQNLNHDAMYWYRQDPGQGLRLIYYSQIVNDFQKGDIAEGYSVSREKKESFPLTVTSAQKNPTAFYLCASIPAGQPAGELFFGEGSRLTVL.

This clonotype appeared many times. V usage is TRBV29-1 and J usage is TRBJ2-3, with 10 nucleotides matching TRBD2. J lost 0 bases, V lost 5 bases, and 5 bases had no gene match. The germline gives CDR1 SQVTM, CDR2 ANQGSEA. The length of the CDR3 is 15 residues. This CDR3 is CSVPSGSSSTDTQYF. CDR3 nucleotide sequence: TGCAGCGTTCCTAGCGGGAGCTCGAGCACAGATACGCAGTATTTT.

This clonotype was counted many times. CDR3 protein: CASSELRETQYF. The CDR3, as DNA: TGTGCCAGCAGTGAGCTCAGGGAGACCCAGTACTTC. V and J are TRBV6-1 and TRBJ2-5; the D is unclear. From germline, CDR1 is MNHNS and CDR2 SASEGT. This CDR3 spans 12 amino acids. V shed 3 bases and J shed 5 bases, with 7 bases lying between them.

As to this clonotype: The CDR3 end shows no conserved phenylalanine or tryptophan, and so a read error is likely. The chain links TRBV19 to TRBJ1-1; perhaps TRBD1 as D (5 bases). This CDR3 is 11 amino acids long. Trimming left V 8 bases short and J 7 bases short, with 11 bases between. Germline V gives CDR1 LNHDA, CDR2 SQIVND (reference sequence). CDR3 sequence (DNA): TGTGCCAGTCGGGGGTGGCGTGAAGCTTTCCTT. Protein product: CASRGWREAFL.

The table lists this clonotype with many counts. The chain has TRBV6-2 or TRBV6-3 and TRBJ1-1; the D is unclear. The CDR3 consists of 13 residues. Deletions cut 7 bases from V and 10 bases from J, with 19 bases between. Germline CDR1 MNHEY, CDR2 SVGEGT. CDR3 residues: CASTRRGRQAAFF. The CDR3 DNA sequence: TGTGCCAGCACCCGTCGAGGGCGCCAAGCAGCTTTCTTT.

This clonotype was observed at least ten times. V gene TRBV6-5 combines with J gene TRBJ1-1; TRBD1 matches at 7 bases. The CDR3 is 14 residues long. Trimming at V came to 2 bases and at J to 4 bases, leaving 4 bases not matched to a gene. CDR1 and CDR2 (germline): MNHEY, SVGAGI. CDR3 nucleotide sequence: TGTGCCAGCAGTTACAGGGGGCAGAGCACTGAAGCTTTCTTT. This translates into CASSYRGQSTEAFF.

A few counts support this clonotype. V is TRBV6-1 and J is TRBJ2-2; D might be TRBD1 or TRBD2, each matching 5 bases. V was shortened by 9 bases and J by 7 bases, with 12 bases between the two germline ends. Germline lookup yields CDR1 MNHNS and CDR2 SASEGT. This CDR3 has 12 residues. In DNA, the CDR3 is TGTGCCAGTGGGACCCCTCTCGGGGAGCTGTTTTTT. It encodes CASGTPLGELFF.

This clonotype was counted ten times or more. V is TRBV28 and J is TRBJ1-2; a weak D match, TRBD1 (6 bases). The CDR3 runs 13 residues. V was cut by 5 bases and J by 5 bases, with 12 bases left in between. Germline V CDR1 and CDR2: MDHEN, SYDVKM. DNA of the CDR3: TGTGCCAGCAGTCCGGGACATCTGTATGGCTACACCTTC. Protein product: CASSPGHLYGYTF.

This clonotype was counted at least ten times. The J gene is TRBJ1-5, the V gene TRBV10-3, with a tentative D call TRBD1 (5 bases). Germline-derived CDR1 and CDR2 are ENHRY and SYGVKD. The V and J ends lost 10 bases and 0 bases respectively, with 16 bases between them. CDR3 length: 15 residues. The CDR3 here is CATSGVGVSNQPQHF. The CDR3, as DNA: TGTGCCACCTCCGGCGTAGGGGTTAGCAATCAGCCCCAGCATTTT.

This clonotype appeared a few times. The J gene is TRBJ1-4, the V gene TRBV2; D possibly corresponds to TRBD1 (6 bases). There are 14 residues in the CDR3. Per germline, CDR1 SNHLY and CDR2 FYNNEI. Trimming shortened V by 6 bases and J by 4 bases, and 12 bases separated the two germline ends. The CDR3 DNA sequence: TGTGCCAGCAGCCGAGGGGGGTTTAATGAAAAACTGTTTTTT. As protein: CASSRGGFNEKLFF.

This clonotype was observed a handful of times. This sequence joins TRBV11-2 and TRBJ1-5; no definite D call. V was pared by 0 bases and J by 7 bases, with 13 bases between. From germline, CDR1 is SGHAT and CDR2 FQNNGV. The CDR3 extends over 15 amino acids. The CDR3 is CASSLDRSGLQPQHF. The CDR3 DNA follows: TGTGCCAGCAGCTTAGATCGGTCAGGACTGCAGCCCCAGCATTTT.

This clonotype was observed many times. The chain joins TRBV12-3 or TRBV12-4 to TRBJ1-1; D unclear. The ends were cut back, 2 bases at V and 1 base at J, with 5 bases in the middle. The CDR3 is 13 amino acids. CDR3 DNA sequence: TGTGCCAGCAGTTTAAACGGGAACACTGAAGCTTTCTTT. Translated: CASSLNGNTEAFF.

This clonotype showed up many times. J is TRBJ1-2 and V is TRBV27; no clear D gene. Germline V gene lookup returns CDR1 MNHEY and CDR2 SMNVEV (reference sequence). This CDR3 is 13 amino acids long. V dropped 3 bases and J dropped 8 bases, with 13 bases sitting between them. The CDR3 sequence: CASSFSRGFGYTF. In nucleotides, the CDR3 is TGTGCCAGCAGTTTTTCCCGGGGTTTCGGCTACACCTTC.

In this sample, this clonotype turned up a few times. The chain employs TRBV5-1 and TRBJ2-7; D is possibly TRBD2 (5 bases). CDR3 size: 13 residues. Trimming took 4 bases from V and 9 from J, leaving 17 bases between them. Looked up from germline, CDR1 is SGHRS and CDR2 is YFSETQ. The CDR3 region has the DNA TGCGCCAGCAGCACGGCGGCGGGTCGAGGGCAGTACTTC. As protein: CASSTAAGRGQYF.

In its sample, this clonotype was seen many times. This chain connects TRBV7-9 to TRBJ2-7; 7 nucleotides line up with TRBD2. Looked up from germline, CDR1 is SEHNR and CDR2 is FQNEAQ (reference sequence). The CDR3 is made up of 15 amino acids. After removal of 5 bases from V and 1 base from J, the junction contained 8 bases not matched to a gene. The CDR3 reads CASSPGGSRSYEQYF. The CDR3 DNA follows: TGTGCCAGCAGCCCCGGGGGGAGCCGGTCCTACGAGCAGTACTTC.

Many counts were recorded for this clonotype. The chain uses TRBV14 and TRBJ2-3; 10 bases align to TRBD2. V trimming: 3 bases; J trimming: 3 bases; junction bases outside the gene matches: 6. The germline CDR1 and CDR2 sequences are SGHDN and FVKESK. The CDR3 covers 16 residues. The CDR3 is CASSQGTSAKTDTQYF. The CDR3 DNA reads as TGTGCCAGCAGCCAGGGGACTAGCGCAAAAACAGATACGCAGTATTTT.

This clonotype was seen at least ten times. V and J are TRBV28 and TRBJ1-5, with 7 nucleotides matching TRBD1. The length of the CDR3 is 15 residues. CDR1 is MDHEN, CDR2 SYDVKM, per germline. After removal of 4 bases from V and 2 bases from J, the junction contained 5 bases not matched to a gene. DNA of the CDR3: TGTGCCAGCAGTTCCTTCACAGGGGGCAATCAGCCCCAGCATTTT. As protein: CASSSFTGGNQPQHF.